This T cell receptor beta chain comes out of a study of T-cell memory formation after mild COVID-19. This CDR3 region has 16 residues. V dropped 1 base and J dropped 3; count of bases not matched to a gene: 5. The germline V gene has CDR1 KGHSH and CDR2 LQKENI. In TCRdb, the 5' RACE reads were re-called with MiXCR into one record per CDR3 protein. The data contain under 300,000 distinct CDR3 sequences, about 17% of them singletons. The sample consisted of PBMCs or a T cell subset sorted from them (not recorded which). J is TRBJ1-5 and V is TRBV18; 8 bases are shared with TRBD1. This receptor was identified in a young man who had mild COVID-19 (a few samples of this study predate the infection). Cell type and time point are not known. The CDR3 protein is CASSPLPGGFNQPQHF. The CDR3 DNA follows: TGTGCCAGCTCACCACTTCCAGGGGGCTTCAATCAGCCCCAGCATTTT.